The next 17 T cell receptor beta chains were all read from a single sample in a study of blood T cells in healthy people across ages. The authors ran a second PCR of 7 to 11 cycles using a sample-barcoded 5' primer and a J-beta primer mix. MiXCR, applied by TCRdb to the 5' RACE reads, yields one record per CDR3 protein. The table has about 1.6 million distinct CDR3 sequences, about 31% seen once. Sequencing input: blood. All receptors derive from a woman aged 25-40 years in good health.

The gene calls are TRBV10-3 and TRBJ1-4; D may be TRBD1 (6 bases). V lost 6 bases and J lost 8, with 16 bases in between. This CDR3 comprises 14 residues. The germline CDR1 and CDR2 sequences are ENHRY and SYGVKD. The CDR3 spells CAIRKGPGAEKLFF. DNA of the CDR3: TGTGCCATCAGAAAGGGACCGGGGGCGGAAAAACTGTTTTTT.

V and J are TRBV7-7 and TRBJ1-1, with 8 bases aligning to TRBD1. Per the germline V gene, CDR1 is SSHAT and CDR2 is FNYEAQ (reference sequence). The CDR3 is 17 residues long. J lost 0 bases, V lost 5 bases, and 11 bases had no gene match. CDR3 in DNA: TGTGCCAGCAGCCCCGCCCGGGACAGGATTTTGAACACTGAAGCTTTCTTT. Translated, it gives CASSPARDRILNTEAFF.

This chain connects TRBV18 to TRBJ1-2, with D perhaps matching TRBD1 (5 bases). V shed 0 bases and J shed 3 bases, with 14 bases lying between them. CDR1 and CDR2 from the germline V gene are KGHSH and LQKENI. The CDR3 sequence is 16 residues long. CDR3: CASSPPHRTGYYGYTF. The CDR3 DNA reads as TGTGCCAGCTCACCACCCCATCGAACAGGCTACTATGGCTACACCTTC.

Details on this clonotype: Since a much larger clone is just one base distant, this may be a read error. The V and J genes are TRBV5-1 and TRBJ2-1; 7 bases agree with TRBD2. The CDR3 is 16 amino acids. Germline CDR1 SGHRS, CDR2 YFSETQ. Here the CDR3 reads CASSLGGGSVYNERFF. The CDR3 coding sequence is TGCGCCAGCAGCTTGGGTGGCGGGAGCGTTTACAATGAGCGGTTCTTC.

V is TRBV20-1 and J is TRBJ2-7; D assignment may be TRBD1 or TRBD2 (5 bases each). The CDR3 covers 13 residues. Deletions cut 5 bases from V and 2 bases from J, with 13 bases between. In germline, CDR1 is DFQATT, CDR2 SNEGSKA (reference sequence). In nucleotides, the CDR3 is TGCAGTGCTTCATCCGGGACCACCTACGAGCAGTACTTC. It translates to CSASSGTTYEQYF.

The chain carries TRBV27 and TRBJ2-7; D remains unclear. V was pared by 3 bases and J by 3 bases, with 21 bases between. The germline V gene has CDR1 MNHEY and CDR2 SMNVEV (reference sequence). The CDR3 runs 17 residues. CDR3 DNA: TGTGCCAGCAGTTTCTCTTCCTCAGAAACCTTTTGCTACGAGCAGTACTTC. Its protein is CASSFSSSETFCYEQYF.

This clonotype was found a few times. This chain joins TRBV20-1 and TRBJ2-5, with 10 bases lining up with TRBD2. V lost 6 bases to trimming and J lost 1 base; unmatched junction nucleotides: 8. CDR3 size: 15 residues. The germline V gene has CDR1 DFQATT and CDR2 SNEGSKA (reference sequence). In DNA, the CDR3 is TGCAGTGCCCAGGCCCCTAGCGGGGGCCAAGAGACCCAGTACTTC. This gives the protein CSAQAPSGGQETQYF.

This clonotype appeared a few times. The CDR3 here is CASSIDPGRHNTEAFF. The CDR3 region has the DNA TGTGCCAGTAGTATAGATCCCGGGCGGCATAACACTGAAGCTTTCTTT. The J gene is TRBJ1-1, the V gene TRBV19; D remains ambiguous. The CDR3 has 16 amino acids. In germline, CDR1 is LNHDA, CDR2 SQIVND (reference sequence). Trimming pared 0 bases from V and 2 bases from J, leaving 13 bases between.

This clonotype has a handful of counts. For the CDR3, the DNA is TGTGCCAGCAGTTATTATAGCGGGGGACAAGAGACCCAGTACTTC. Translating gives CASSYYSGGQETQYF. The J gene is TRBJ2-5, the V gene TRBV6-5; 9 nucleotides line up with TRBD2. Trimming cost V 3 bases and J 2 bases; bases outside gene matches: 4. The CDR3 extends over 15 amino acids. Germline V gives CDR1 MNHEY, CDR2 SVGAGI.

As to this clonotype: At one boundary the junction diverges from the germline segment, which might be a read error. V gene TRBV11-2 combines with J gene TRBJ2-5, with D perhaps matching TRBD1 or TRBD2 (5 bases each). The CDR3 consists of 15 residues. Germline assignment: CDR1 SGHAT and CDR2 FQNNGV. CDR3 in DNA: TGTGCCTGCAGCCTCGGGGCAAATAGGCAAGAGACCCAGTACTTC. Its translation is CACSLGANRQETQYF.

The V call is TRBV27, the J call TRBJ2-7; D remains unclear. CDR1 and CDR2 from the germline V gene are MNHEY and SMNVEV (reference sequence). The CDR3 has 14 amino acids. The germline V and J ends were trimmed by 0 bases and 2 bases, with 8 bases remaining between them. The DNA for the CDR3 is TGTGCCAGCAGTTTATCGGGCGCCGCCTACGAGCAGTACTTC. Translation gives CASSLSGAAYEQYF.

There are many counts of this clonotype. The rearrangement uses TRBV4-1 and TRBJ2-7, with D possibly TRBD2 on 6 matching bases. The CDR3 covers 14 residues. Trimming took 2 bases from V and 3 from J, leaving 11 bases between them. Germline V gene data show CDR1 as MGHRA and CDR2 as YSYEKL. The chain's CDR3 is CASSQQGLLYEQYF. CDR3 bases: TGCGCCAGCAGCCAACAGGGACTCCTCTACGAGCAGTACTTC.

This clonotype was seen only a few times. V usage is TRBV20-1 and J usage is TRBJ2-4, with no clear D. V was trimmed by 0 bases and J by 1 base, leaving 16 bases between them. The CDR3 runs 17 residues. Per germline, CDR1 DFQATT and CDR2 SNEGSKA (reference sequence). Here the CDR3 reads CSARDLMGGRAKNIQYF. CDR3 in DNA: TGCAGTGCTAGAGATCTGATGGGCGGAAGGGCCAAAAACATTCAGTACTTC.

The rearrangement joins TRBV4-1 to TRBJ2-2; TRBD1 agrees at 7 bases. Germline CDR1 and CDR2: MGHRA and YSYEKL. V was pared by 2 bases and J by 7 bases, with 7 bases of the junction left unmatched. The CDR3 runs to 15 residues. CDR3 loop: CASSQTRQGIGELFF. The DNA of the CDR3 is TGCGCCAGCAGCCAAACCCGACAGGGAATCGGGGAGCTGTTTTTT.

In its sample, this clonotype was seen many times. This chain uses TRBV12-3 or TRBV12-4 with TRBJ2-7; TRBD1 is a possible D gene (6 bases). V lost 6 bases to trimming and J lost 4 bases, with 13 bases between them. CDR3 size: 13 residues. The CDR3 DNA sequence: TGTGCCAGCAGCTTGGGCAGGGGATACGAGCAGTACTTC. It encodes CASSLGRGYEQYF.

The V gene is TRBV20-1, the J gene TRBJ1-6; D is perhaps TRBD1 (5 bases). V gave up 0 bases and J gave up 10 bases, with 22 bases separating them. Germline V lookup: CDR1 DFQATT, CDR2 SNEGSKA (reference sequence). There are 17 residues in the CDR3. The CDR3 sequence: CSARDRGVGLQSSPLHF. For the CDR3, the DNA is TGCAGTGCTAGAGATCGAGGGGTAGGCCTCCAAAGCTCACCCCTCCACTTT.

This clonotype occurred a few times. This chain joins TRBV5-6 and TRBJ1-2; the D gene is possibly TRBD1 (5 bases). The V end was cut by 0 bases, the J end by 4 bases, with 13 bases between. Per germline, CDR1 SGHDT and CDR2 YYEEEE. The CDR3 runs to 15 residues. CDR3 sequence: CASSLAEGLSYGYTF. CDR3 in DNA: TGTGCCAGCAGCTTGGCCGAGGGGTTGAGCTATGGCTACACCTTC.